Listed below are T cell receptor beta chains from one sample, sequenced in a study of post-analysis software for immune sequencing data. TCRdb re-derived calls from the PCR reads in MiXCR, one entry per CDR3 protein. Altogether 170,000 or so distinct CDR3 sequences are present, 30% being singletons, with the ten largest covering about 1.6%. What was sequenced was blood. The source is a girl aged 10 to 17 with multiple sclerosis. CDR3s include the opening cysteine and the closing phenylalanine or tryptophan. The order of the fields is V gene, clone size, J gene, D gene, CDR3 DNA, CDR3 protein. The D gene is left open where the match is weak. Rows give clone size only sometimes, using once, few, many, or a class for an expanded clone.

>TRBV20-1|many|TRBJ2-1|TRBD2
TGCAGTGCTGATACCGGGACTAGCGCCTACAATGAGCAGTTCTTC
CSADTGTSAYNEQFF
>TRBV7-9|few|TRBJ2-1|TRBD2
TGTGCCAGCAGCCAAGCCCAAACTAGCGTAGCCTACAATGAGCAGTTCTTC
CASSQAQTSVAYNEQFF
>TRBV27|NA|TRBJ2-7|NA
TGTGCCAGCAGTCTAGGACCTCGGTCCTACGAGCAGTACTTC
CASSLGPRSYEQYF
>TRBV11-2|many|TRBJ2-1|NA
TGTGCCAGCAGCCCCGGACAGACCGCCTACAATGAGCAGTTCTTC
CASSPGQTAYNEQFF
>TRBV7-2|many|TRBJ1-2|NA
TGTGCCAGCAGCTTAGCTAGTAGTTACTATGGCTACACCTTC
CASSLASSYYGYTF
>TRBV27|many|TRBJ2-1|TRBD2
TGTGCCAGCATACCTAGCGGGAGCACCAATGAGCAGTTCTTC
CASIPSGSTNEQFF
>TRBV9|many|TRBJ2-1|NA
TGTGCCAGCAGCGTCTGGGATAACAATGAGCAGTTCTTC
CASSVWDNNEQFF
>TRBV12-3/TRBV12-4|few|TRBJ1-1|NA
TGTGCCAGCAGACCGGCGAACACTGAAGCTTTCTTT
CASRPANTEAFF
>TRBV24-1|NA|TRBJ2-1|TRBD2
TGTGCCACCAGTGTTAGCGGGAGGAATGAGCAGTTCTTC
CATSVSGRNEQFF
>TRBV27|NA|TRBJ2-5|TRBD2
TGTGCCAGCAGTCGACTAGCCCAAGAGACCCAGTACTTC
CASSRLAQETQYF
>TRBV29-1|many|TRBJ2-3|NA
TGCAGCGCTCAAGAGACTCTAACACACACAGATACGCAGTATTTT
CSAQETLTHTDTQYF
>TRBV12-3/TRBV12-4|many|TRBJ2-7|TRBD1
TGTGCCAGCAGTTTTGCCCGGACAGGGGTCATTTCCGAGCAGTACTTC
CASSFARTGVISEQYF
>TRBV6-5|NA|TRBJ2-2|NA
TGTGCCAGCAGAAGAGCAGAACACACCGGGGAGCTGTTTTTT
CASRRAEHTGELFF
>TRBV28|NA|TRBJ2-7|NA
TGTGCCAGCAGCCGAAACCTACAGGGTGTGGACGAGCAGTACTTC
CASSRNLQGVDEQYF
>TRBV29-1|NA|TRBJ2-2|TRBD1
TGCAGCGTTGAAGAAACCACAGGGGGCGGATTGGGGGAGCTGTTTTTT
CSVEETTGGGLGELFF
>TRBV6-5|many|TRBJ2-3|TRBD2
TGTGCCAGCAGCCAAGGACTAGCGGTCACCACAGATACGCAGTATTTT
CASSQGLAVTTDTQYF
>TRBV12-3/TRBV12-4|many|TRBJ2-7|NA
TGTGCCAGCAGTTTTGAGCCAGCCCCCTCCTACGAGCAGTACTTC
CASSFEPAPSYEQYF
>TRBV12-3/TRBV12-4|many|TRBJ2-1|NA
TGTGCCAGCAGTTTGGCTAGCCCGTACAATGAGCAGTTCTTC
CASSLASPYNEQFF
>TRBV29-1|NA|TRBJ1-4|NA
TGCAGCGTTGAAGGGGGCAGTGAAAAACTGTTTTTT
CSVEGGSEKLFF
>TRBV7-9|NA|TRBJ1-4|NA
TGTGCCAGCAGCTTGTTCGACAGGCGCTGGGAAAAACTGTTTTTT
CASSLFDRRWEKLFF
>TRBV10-3|many|TRBJ2-7|TRBD2
TGTGCCATCAGGGGACTACAGCCCTACGAGCAGTACTTC
CAIRGLQPYEQYF
>TRBV28|few|TRBJ1-2|NA
TGTGCCAGCAGTTGGCGCGGATGGAATGGCTACACCTTC
CASSWRGWNGYTF